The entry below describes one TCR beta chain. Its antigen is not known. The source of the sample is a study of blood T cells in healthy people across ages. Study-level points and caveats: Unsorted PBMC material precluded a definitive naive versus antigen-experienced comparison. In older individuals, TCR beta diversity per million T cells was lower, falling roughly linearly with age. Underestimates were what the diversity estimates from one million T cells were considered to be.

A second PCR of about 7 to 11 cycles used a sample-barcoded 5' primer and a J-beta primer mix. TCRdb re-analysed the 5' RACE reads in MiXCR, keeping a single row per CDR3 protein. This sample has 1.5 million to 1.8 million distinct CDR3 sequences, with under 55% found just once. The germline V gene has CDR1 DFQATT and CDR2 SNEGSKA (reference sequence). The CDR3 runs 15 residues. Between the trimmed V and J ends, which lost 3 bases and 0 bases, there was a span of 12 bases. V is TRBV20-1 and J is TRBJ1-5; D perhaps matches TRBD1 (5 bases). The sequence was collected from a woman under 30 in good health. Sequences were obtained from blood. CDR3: CSASPGPSSNQPQHF. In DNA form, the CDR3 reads TGCAGTGCTAGTCCGGGACCATCTAGCAATCAGCCCCAGCATTTT.